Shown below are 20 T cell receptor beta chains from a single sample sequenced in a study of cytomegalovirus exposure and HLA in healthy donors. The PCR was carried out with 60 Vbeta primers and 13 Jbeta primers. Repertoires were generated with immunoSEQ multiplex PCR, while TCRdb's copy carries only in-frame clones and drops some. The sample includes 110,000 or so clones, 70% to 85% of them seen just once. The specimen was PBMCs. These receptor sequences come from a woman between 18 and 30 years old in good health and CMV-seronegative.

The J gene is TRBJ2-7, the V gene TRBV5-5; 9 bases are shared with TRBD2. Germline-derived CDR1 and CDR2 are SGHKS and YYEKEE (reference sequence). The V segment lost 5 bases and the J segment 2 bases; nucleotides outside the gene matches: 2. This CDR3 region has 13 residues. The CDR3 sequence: CASRLAGAYEQYV. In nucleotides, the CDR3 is TGTGCCAGCAGACTAGCGGGTGCCTACGAGCAGTACGTC.

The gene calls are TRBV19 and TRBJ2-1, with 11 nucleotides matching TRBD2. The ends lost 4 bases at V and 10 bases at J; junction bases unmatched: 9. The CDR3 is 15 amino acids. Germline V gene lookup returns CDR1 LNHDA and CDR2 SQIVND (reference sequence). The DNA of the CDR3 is TGTGCCAGTAGTACATACGATGGGACTAGCGGCGAGCAGTTCTTC. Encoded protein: CASSTYDGTSGEQFF.

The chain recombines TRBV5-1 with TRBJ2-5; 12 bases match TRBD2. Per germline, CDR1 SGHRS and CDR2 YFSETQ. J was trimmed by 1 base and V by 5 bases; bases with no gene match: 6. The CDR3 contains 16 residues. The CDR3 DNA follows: TGCGCCAGCAGATCGACTAGCGGGGGACCCCAAGAGACCCAGTACTTC. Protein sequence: CASRSTSGGPQETQYF.

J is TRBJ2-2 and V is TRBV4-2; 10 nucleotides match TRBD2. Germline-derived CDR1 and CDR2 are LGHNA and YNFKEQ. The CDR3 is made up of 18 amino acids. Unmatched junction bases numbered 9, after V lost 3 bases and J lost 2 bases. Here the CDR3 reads CASSHGLTSGANTGELFF. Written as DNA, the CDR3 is TGTGCCAGCAGCCATGGACTAACTAGCGGGGCCAACACCGGGGAGCTGTTTTTT.

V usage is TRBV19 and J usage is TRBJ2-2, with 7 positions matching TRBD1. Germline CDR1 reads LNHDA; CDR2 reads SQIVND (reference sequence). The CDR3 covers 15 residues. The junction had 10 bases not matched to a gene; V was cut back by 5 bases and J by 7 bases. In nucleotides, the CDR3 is TGTGCCAGTAGTCCTCCGGGACAGCTGGGCGGGGAGCTGTTTTTT. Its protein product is CASSPPGQLGGELFF.

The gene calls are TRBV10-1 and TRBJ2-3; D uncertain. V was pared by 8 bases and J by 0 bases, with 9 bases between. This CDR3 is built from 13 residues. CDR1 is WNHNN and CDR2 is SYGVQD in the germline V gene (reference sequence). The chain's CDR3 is CASSTPSTDTQYF. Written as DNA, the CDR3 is TGCGCCAGCTCTACTCCTAGCACAGATACGCAGTATTTT.

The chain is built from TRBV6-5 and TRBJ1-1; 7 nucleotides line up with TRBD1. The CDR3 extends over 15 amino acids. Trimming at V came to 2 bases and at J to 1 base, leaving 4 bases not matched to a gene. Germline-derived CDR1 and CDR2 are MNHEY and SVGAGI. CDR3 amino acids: CASSYHGTENTEAFF. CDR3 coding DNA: TGTGCCAGCAGTTACCACGGGACAGAGAACACTGAAGCTTTCTTT.

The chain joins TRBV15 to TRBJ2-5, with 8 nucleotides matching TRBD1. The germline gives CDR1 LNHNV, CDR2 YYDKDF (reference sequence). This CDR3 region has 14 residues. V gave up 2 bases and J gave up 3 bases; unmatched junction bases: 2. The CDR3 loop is CATSRKDREETQYF. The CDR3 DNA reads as TGTGCCACCAGCAGAAAGGACAGGGAAGAGACCCAGTACTTC.

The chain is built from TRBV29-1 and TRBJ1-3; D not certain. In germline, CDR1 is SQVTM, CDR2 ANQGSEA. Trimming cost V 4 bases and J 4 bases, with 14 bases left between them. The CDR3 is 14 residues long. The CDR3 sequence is CSVAETVPGNTIYF. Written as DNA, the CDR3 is TGCAGCGTTGCGGAGACTGTGCCCGGAAACACCATATATTTT.

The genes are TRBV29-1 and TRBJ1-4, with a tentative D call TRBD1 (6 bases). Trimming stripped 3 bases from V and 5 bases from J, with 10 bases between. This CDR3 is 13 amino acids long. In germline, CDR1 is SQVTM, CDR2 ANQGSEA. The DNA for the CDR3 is TGCAGCGTTGAGGGGCAGGGGAATGAAAAACTGTTTTTT. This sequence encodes CSVEGQGNEKLFF.

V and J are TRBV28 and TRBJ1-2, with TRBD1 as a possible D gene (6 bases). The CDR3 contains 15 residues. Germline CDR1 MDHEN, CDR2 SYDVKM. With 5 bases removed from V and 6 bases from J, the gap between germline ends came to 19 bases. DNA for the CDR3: TGTGCCAGCAGTCCCGCAACCGAGACAGGTAATGGCTACACCTTC. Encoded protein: CASSPATETGNGYTF.

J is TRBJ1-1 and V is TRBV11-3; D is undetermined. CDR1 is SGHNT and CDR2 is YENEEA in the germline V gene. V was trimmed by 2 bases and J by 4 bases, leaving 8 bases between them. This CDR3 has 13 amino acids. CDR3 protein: CASSLLRVTEAFF. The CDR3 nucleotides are TGTGCCAGCAGCTTATTGAGGGTCACTGAAGCTTTCTTT.

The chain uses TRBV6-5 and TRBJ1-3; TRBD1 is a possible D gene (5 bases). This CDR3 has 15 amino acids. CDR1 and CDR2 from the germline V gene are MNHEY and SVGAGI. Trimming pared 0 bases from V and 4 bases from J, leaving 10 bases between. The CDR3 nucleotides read TGTGCCAGCAGTTACTCGAGGACACCCGGAAACACCATATATTTT. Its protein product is CASSYSRTPGNTIYF.

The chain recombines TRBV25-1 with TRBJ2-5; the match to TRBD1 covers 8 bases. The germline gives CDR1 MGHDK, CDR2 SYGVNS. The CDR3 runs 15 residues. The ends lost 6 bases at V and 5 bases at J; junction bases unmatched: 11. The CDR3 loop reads CASSVIQGARETQYF. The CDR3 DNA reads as TGTGCCAGCAGCGTAATTCAGGGGGCTAGGGAGACCCAGTACTTC.

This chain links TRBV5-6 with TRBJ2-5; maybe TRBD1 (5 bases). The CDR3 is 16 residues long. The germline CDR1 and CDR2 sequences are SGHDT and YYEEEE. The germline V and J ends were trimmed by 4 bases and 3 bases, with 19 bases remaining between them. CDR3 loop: CASSVLSLTVKETQYF. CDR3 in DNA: TGTGCCAGCAGCGTACTCTCCCTGACAGTGAAAGAGACCCAGTACTTC.

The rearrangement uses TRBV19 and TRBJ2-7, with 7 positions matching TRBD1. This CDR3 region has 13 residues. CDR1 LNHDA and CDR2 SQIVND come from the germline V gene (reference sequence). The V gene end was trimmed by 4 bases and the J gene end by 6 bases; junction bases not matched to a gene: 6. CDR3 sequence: CASSTQRQGEQYF. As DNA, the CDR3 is TGTGCCAGTAGTACCCAACGACAGGGCGAGCAGTACTTC.

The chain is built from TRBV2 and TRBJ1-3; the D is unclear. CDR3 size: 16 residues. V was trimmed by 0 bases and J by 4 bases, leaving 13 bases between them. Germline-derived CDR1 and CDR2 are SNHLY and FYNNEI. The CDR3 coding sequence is TGTGCCAGCAGTGAAGCGTCGTCCGTATTCGGAAACACCATATATTTT. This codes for CASSEASSVFGNTIYF. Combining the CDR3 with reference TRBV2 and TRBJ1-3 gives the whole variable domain EPEVTQTPSHQVTQMGQEVILRCVPISNHLYFYWYRQILGQKVEFLVSFYNNEISEKSEIFDDQFSVERPDGSNFTLKIRSTKLEDSAMYFCASSEASSVFGNTIYFGEGSWLTVV.

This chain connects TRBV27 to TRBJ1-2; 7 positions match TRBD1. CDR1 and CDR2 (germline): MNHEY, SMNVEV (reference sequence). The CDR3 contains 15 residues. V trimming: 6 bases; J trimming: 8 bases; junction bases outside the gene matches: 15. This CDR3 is CASSPQGRGQRGYTF. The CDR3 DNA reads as TGTGCCAGCAGCCCCCAGGGTAGGGGGCAACGCGGCTACACCTTC.

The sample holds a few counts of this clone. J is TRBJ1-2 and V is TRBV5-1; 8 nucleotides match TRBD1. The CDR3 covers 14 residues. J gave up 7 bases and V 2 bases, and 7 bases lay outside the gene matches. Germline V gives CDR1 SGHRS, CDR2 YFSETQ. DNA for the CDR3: TGCGCCAGCAGCTTTTCCCGAGACAGGGGTGGCTACACCTTC. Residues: CASSFSRDRGGYTF.

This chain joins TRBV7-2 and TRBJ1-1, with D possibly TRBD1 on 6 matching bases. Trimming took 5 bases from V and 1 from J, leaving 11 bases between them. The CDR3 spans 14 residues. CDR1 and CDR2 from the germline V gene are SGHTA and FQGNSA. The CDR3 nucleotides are TGTGCCAGCAGCCTAGGGACAACGAACACTGAAGCTTTCTTT. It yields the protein CASSLGTTNTEAFF.